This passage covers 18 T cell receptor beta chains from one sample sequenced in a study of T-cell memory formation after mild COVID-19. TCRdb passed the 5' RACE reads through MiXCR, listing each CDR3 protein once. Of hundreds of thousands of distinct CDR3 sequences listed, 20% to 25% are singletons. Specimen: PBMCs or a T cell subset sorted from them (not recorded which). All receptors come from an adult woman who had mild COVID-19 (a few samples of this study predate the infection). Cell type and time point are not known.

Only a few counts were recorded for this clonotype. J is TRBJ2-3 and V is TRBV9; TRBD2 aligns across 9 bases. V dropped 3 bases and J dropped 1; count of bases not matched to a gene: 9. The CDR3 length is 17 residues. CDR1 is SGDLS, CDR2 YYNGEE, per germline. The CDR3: CASSAPAGGPGTDTQYF. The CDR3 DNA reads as TGTGCCAGCAGCGCCCCGGCGGGGGGGCCTGGCACAGATACGCAGTATTTT.

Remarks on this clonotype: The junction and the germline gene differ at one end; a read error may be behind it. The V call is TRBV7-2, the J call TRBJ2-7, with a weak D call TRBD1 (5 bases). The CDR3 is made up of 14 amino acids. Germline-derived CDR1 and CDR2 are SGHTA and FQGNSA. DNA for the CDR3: TGTGCCAGCAGCCCCCAGGGCCTAGGGTACGAGCAGTATTTC. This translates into CASSPQGLGYEQYF.

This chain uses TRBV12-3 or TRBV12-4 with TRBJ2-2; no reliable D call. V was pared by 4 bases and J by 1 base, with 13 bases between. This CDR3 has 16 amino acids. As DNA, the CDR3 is TGTGCCAGCAGTTCCCTGTCAAAACAGAACACCGGGGAGCTGTTTTTT. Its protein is CASSSLSKQNTGELFF.

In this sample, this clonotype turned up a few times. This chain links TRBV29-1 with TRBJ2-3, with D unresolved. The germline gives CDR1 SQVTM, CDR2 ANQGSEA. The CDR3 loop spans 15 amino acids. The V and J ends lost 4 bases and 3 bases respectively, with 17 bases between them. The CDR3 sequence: CSVVFSGARTDTQYF. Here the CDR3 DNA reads TGCAGCGTTGTATTTTCGGGCGCCAGGACAGATACGCAGTATTTT.

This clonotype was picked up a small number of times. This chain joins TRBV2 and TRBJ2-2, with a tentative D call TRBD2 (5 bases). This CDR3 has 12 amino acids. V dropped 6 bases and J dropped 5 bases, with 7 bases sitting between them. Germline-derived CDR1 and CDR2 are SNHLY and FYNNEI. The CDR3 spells CASRADTGELFF. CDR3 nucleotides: TGTGCCAGCAGAGCGGATACCGGGGAGCTGTTTTTT.

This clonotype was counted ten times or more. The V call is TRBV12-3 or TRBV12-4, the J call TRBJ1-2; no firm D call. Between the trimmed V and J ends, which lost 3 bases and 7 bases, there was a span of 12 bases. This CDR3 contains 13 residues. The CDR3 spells CASSFASAGGYTF. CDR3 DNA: TGTGCCAGCAGTTTCGCATCTGCGGGTGGCTACACCTTC.

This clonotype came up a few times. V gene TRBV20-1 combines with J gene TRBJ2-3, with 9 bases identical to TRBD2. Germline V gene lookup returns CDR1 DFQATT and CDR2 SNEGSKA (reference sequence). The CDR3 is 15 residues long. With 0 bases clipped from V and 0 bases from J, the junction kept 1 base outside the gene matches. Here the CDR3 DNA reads TGCAGTGCTAGAGAAGCGGGGGGTAGCACAGATACGCAGTATTTT. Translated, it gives CSAREAGGSTDTQYF.

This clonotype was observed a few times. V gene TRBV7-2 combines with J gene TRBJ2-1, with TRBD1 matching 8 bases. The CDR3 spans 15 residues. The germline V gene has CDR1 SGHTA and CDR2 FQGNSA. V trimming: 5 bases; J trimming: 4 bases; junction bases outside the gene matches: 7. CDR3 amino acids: CASSPGTGKYNEQFF. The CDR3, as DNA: TGTGCCAGCAGCCCTGGGACAGGAAAGTACAATGAGCAGTTCTTC.

The CDR3 DNA sequence: TGTGCCTGGAGTCCCGGGGGGACTGAAGCTTTCTTT. It codes for CAWSPGGTEAFF. V gene TRBV30 combines with J gene TRBJ1-1, with D perhaps matching TRBD1 (5 bases). The V gene's germline CDR1 is GTSNPN and CDR2 SVGIG (reference sequence). V gave up 2 bases and J gave up 5 bases, with 9 bases separating them. The CDR3 contains 12 residues.

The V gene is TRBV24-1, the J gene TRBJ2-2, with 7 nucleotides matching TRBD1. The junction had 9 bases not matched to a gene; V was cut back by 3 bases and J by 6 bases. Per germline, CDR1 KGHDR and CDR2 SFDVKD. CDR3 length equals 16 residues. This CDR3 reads CATSDPTGQRPGELFF. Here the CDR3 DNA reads TGTGCCACCAGTGATCCTACGGGACAGCGGCCCGGGGAGCTGTTTTTT.

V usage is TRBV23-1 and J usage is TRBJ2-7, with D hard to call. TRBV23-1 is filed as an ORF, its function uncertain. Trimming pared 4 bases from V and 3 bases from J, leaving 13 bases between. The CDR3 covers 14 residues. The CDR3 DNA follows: TGCGCCAGCAGTCCAATGGTTCTTAACTACGAGCAGTACTTC. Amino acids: CASSPMVLNYEQYF.

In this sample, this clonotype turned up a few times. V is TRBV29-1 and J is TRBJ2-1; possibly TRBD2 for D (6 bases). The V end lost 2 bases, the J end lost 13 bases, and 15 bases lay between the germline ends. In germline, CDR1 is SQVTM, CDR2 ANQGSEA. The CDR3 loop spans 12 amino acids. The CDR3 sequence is CSVELAAVIQFF. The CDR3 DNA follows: TGCAGCGTTGAATTAGCGGCTGTTATACAGTTCTTC.

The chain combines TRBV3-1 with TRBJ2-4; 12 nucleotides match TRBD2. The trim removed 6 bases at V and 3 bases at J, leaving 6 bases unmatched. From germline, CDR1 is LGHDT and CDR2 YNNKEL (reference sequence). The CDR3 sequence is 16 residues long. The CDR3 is CASSLLAGGLKNIQYF. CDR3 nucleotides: TGTGCCAGCAGTCTTCTAGCGGGGGGGCTCAAAAACATTCAGTACTTC.

DNA of the CDR3: TGTGCCATCAGTGAGAGGACAGGGTACGATGAGCAGTTCTTC. It codes for CAISERTGYDEQFF. This chain joins TRBV10-3 and TRBJ2-1; TRBD1 aligns across 8 bases. V shed 2 bases and J 8 bases; nucleotides not matched to a gene: 5. Per germline, CDR1 ENHRY and CDR2 SYGVKD. The CDR3 contains 14 residues.

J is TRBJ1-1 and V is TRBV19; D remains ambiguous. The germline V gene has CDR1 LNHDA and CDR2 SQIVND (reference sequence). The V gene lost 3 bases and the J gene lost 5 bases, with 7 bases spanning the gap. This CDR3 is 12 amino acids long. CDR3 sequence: CASSMGGTEAFF. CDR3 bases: TGTGCCAGTAGTATGGGTGGGACTGAAGCTTTCTTT.

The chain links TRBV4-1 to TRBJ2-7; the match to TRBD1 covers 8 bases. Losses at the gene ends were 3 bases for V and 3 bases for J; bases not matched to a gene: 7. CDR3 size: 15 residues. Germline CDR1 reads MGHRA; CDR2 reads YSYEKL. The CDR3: CASSQGETGGYEQYF. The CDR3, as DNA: TGCGCCAGCAGCCAGGGTGAAACAGGGGGCTACGAGCAGTACTTC.

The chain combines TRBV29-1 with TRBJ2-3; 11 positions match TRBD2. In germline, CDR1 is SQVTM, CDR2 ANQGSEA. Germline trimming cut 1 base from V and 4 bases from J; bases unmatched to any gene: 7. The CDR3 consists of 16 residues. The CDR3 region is CSVEGIAGGPPDTQYF. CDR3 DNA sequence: TGCAGCGTTGAAGGCATAGCGGGAGGGCCCCCAGATACGCAGTATTTT.

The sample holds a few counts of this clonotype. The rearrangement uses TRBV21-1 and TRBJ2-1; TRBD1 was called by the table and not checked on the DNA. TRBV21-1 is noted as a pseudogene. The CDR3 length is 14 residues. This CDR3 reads CASSSRAARNEQFF. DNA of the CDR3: TGTGCCAGCAGCTCCCGGGCCGCGAGAAATGAGCAGTTCTTC.